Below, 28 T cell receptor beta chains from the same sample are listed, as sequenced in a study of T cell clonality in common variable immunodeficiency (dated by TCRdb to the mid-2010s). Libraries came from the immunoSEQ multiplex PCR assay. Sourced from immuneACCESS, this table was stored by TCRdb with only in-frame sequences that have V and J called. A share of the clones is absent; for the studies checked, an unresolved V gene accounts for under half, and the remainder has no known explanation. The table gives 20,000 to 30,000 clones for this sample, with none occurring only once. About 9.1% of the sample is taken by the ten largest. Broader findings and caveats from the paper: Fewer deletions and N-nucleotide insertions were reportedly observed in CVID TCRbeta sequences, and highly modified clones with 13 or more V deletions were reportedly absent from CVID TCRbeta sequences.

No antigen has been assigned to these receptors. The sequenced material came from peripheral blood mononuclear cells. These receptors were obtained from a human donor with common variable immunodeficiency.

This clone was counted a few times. The sequenced CDR3 bases are TGTGCCAGCAGGGGACAGGGCGTCCCCTACAATGAG. Its protein product is CASRGQGVPYNE. The entire CDR3 is CASRGQGVPYNEQFF. The chain carries TRBV2 and TRBJ2-1, with 9 positions matching TRBD1. The observed sequence ends 3 residues before the CDR3 terminus, with the missing tail filled in from the germline J gene. The CDR3 contains 15 residues. After removal of 6 bases from V and 2 bases from J, the junction contained 5 bases not matched to a gene. Germline assignment: CDR1 SNHLY and CDR2 FYNNEI.

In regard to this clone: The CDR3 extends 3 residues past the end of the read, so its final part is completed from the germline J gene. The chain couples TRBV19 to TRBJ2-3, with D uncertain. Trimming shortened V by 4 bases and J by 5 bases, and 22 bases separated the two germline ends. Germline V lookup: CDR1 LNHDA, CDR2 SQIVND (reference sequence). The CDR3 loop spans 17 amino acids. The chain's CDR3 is CASSNRYFRTSKDTQYF. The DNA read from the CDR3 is TGTGCCAGTAGTAACCGTTATTTTAGAACCTCAAAAGATACG.

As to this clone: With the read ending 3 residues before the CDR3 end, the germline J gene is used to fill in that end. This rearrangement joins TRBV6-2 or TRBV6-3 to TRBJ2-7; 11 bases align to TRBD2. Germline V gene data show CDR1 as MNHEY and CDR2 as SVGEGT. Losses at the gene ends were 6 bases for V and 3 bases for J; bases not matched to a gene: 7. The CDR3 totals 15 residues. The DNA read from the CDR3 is TGTGCCAGCAGAGAAACTAGCGGGGGCTTCTACGAG. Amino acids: CASRETSGGFYE. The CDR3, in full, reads CASRETSGGFYEQYF.

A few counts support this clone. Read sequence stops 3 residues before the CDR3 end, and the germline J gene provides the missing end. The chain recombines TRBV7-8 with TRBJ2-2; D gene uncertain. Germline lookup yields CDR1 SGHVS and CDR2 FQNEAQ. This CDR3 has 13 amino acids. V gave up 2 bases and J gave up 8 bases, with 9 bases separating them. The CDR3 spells CASSLSEGGELFF. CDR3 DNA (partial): TGTGCCAGCAGCTTAAGCGAAGGAGGGGAG.

CDR3 in amino acids: CACTGVFADIQYF. Partial CDR3 DNA: TGTGCCTGTACGGGGGTTTTCGCGGACATT. The chain couples TRBV30 to TRBJ2-4; a weak D match, TRBD2 (6 bases). Read coverage stops 3 residues before the CDR3 terminus; the germline J gene supplies the remainder. V lost 6 bases and J 8 bases, leaving 17 bases between the germline ends. CDR3 size: 13 residues. Germline-derived CDR1 and CDR2 are GTSNPN and SVGIG (reference sequence).

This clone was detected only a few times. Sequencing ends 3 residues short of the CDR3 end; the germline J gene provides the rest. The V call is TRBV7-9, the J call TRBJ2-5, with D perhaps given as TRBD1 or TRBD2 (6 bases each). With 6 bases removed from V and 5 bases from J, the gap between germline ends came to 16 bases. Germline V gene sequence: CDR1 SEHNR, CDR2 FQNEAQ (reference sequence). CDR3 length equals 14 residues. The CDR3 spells CASSRRDIGETQYF. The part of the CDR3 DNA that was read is TGTGCCAGCAGTAGGAGGGACATTGGGGAGACC.

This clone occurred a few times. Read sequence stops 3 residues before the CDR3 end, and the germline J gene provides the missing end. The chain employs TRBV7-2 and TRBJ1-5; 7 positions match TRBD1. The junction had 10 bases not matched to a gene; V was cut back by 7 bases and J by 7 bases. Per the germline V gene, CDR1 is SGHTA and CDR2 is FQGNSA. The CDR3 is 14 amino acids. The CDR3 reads CASKPGQAEQPQHF. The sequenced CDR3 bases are TGTGCCAGCAAACCCGGACAGGCGGAGCAGCCC. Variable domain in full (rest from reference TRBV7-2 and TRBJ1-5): GAGVSQSPSNKVTEKGKDVELRCDPISGHTALYWYRQSLGQGLEFLIYFQGNSAPDKSGLPSDRFSAERTGGSVSTLTIQRTQQEDSAVYLCASKPGQAEQPQHFGDGTRLSIL.

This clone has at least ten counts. This CDR3 reads CASSRGQGASYEQFF. The sequenced part of the CDR3 DNA is TGTGCCAGCTCAAGGGGACAGGGGGCGAGCTATGAG. This chain links TRBV18 with TRBJ2-1; 12 positions agree with TRBD1. The sequenced fragment ends 3 residues before the CDR3 boundary, so the rest is inferred from the germline J gene. The length of the CDR3 is 15 residues. CDR1 is KGHSH, CDR2 LQKENI, per germline. Germline trimming cut 5 bases from V and 8 bases from J; bases unmatched to any gene: 7.

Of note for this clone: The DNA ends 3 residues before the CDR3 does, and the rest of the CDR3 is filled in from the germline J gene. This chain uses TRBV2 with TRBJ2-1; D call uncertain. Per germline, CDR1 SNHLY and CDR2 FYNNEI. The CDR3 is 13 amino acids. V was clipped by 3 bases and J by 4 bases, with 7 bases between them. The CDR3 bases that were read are TGTGCCAGCAGTGAGGGCGAGTACAATGAG. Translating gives CASSEGEYNE. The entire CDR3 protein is CASSEGEYNEQFF.

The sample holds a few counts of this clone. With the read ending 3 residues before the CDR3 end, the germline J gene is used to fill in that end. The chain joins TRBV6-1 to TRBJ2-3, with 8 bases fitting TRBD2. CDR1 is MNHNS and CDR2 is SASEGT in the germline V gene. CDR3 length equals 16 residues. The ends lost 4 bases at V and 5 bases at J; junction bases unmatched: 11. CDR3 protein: CASSGRAQRGIDTQYF. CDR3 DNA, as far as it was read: TGTGCCAGCAGTGGAAGAGCTCAGCGGGGGATAGATACG.

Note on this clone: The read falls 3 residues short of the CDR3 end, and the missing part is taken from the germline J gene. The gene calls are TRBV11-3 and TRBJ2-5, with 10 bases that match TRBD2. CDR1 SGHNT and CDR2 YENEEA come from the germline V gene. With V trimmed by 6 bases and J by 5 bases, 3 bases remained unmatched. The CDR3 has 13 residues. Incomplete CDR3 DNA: TGTGCCAGCAGAGGGACTAGCGAGGAGACC. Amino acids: CASRGTSEET. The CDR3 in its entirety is CASRGTSEETQYF.

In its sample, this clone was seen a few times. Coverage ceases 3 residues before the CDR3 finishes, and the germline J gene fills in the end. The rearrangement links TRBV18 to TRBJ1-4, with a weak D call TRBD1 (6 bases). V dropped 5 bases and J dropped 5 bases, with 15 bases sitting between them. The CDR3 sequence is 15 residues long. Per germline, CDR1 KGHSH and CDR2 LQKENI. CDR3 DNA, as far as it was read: TGTGCCAGCTCATCCTCGACAGGATTCAATGAAAAA. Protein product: CASSSSTGFNEK. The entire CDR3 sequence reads CASSSSTGFNEKLFF.

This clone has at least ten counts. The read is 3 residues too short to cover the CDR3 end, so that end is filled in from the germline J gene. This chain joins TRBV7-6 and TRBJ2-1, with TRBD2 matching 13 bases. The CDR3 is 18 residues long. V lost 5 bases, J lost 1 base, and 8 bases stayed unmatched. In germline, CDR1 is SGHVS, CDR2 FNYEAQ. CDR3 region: CASSQGLAGVGSYNEQFF. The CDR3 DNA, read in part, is TGTGCCAGCAGCCAAGGACTAGCGGGAGTCGGTTCCTACAATGAG.

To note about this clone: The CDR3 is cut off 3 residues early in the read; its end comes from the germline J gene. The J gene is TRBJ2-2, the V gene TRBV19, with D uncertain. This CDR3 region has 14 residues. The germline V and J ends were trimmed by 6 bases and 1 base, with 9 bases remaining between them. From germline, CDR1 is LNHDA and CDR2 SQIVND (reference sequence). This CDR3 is CASRSSWNTGELFF. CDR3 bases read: TGTGCCAGTAGGTCTTCTTGGAACACCGGGGAG.

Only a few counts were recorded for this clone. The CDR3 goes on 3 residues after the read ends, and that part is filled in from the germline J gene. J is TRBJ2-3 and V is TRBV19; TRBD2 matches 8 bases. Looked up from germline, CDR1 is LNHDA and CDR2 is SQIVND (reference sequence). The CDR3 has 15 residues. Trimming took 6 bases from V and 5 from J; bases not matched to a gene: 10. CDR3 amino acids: CASRVSAGVEDTQYF. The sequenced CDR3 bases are TGTGCCAGTAGGGTCTCAGCGGGGGTGGAAGATACG. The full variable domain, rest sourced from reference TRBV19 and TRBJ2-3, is DGGITQSPKYLFRKEGQNVTLSCEQNLNHDAMYWYRQDPGQGLRLIYYSQIVNDFQKGDIAEGYSVSREKKESFPLTVTSAQKNPTAFYLCASRVSAGVEDTQYFGPGTRLTVL.

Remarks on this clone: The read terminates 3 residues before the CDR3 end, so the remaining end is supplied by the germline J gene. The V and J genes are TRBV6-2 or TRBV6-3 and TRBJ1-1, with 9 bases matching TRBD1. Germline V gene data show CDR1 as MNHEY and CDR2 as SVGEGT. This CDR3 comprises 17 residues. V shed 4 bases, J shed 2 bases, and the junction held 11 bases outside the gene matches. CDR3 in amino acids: CASSFMGQGVLNTEAFF. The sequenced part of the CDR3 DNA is TGTGCCAGCAGTTTCATGGGACAGGGAGTCCTCAACACTGAA.

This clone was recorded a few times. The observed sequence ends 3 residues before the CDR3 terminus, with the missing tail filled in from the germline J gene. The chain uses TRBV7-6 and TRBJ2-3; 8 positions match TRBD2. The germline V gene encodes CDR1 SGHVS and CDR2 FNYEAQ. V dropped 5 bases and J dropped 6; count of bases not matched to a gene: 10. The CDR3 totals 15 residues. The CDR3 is CASSQTSATDDTQYF. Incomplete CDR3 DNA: TGTGCCAGCAGCCAGACTAGCGCCACGGACGATACG.

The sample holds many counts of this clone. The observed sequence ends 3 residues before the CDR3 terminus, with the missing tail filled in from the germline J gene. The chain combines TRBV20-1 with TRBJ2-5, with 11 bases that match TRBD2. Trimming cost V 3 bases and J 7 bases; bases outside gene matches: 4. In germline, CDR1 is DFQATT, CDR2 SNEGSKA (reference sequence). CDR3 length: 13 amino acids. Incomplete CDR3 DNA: TGCAGTGCTAGTTGGACTAGCGGGTTGACC. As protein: CSASWTSGLT. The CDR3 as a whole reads CSASWTSGLTQYF.

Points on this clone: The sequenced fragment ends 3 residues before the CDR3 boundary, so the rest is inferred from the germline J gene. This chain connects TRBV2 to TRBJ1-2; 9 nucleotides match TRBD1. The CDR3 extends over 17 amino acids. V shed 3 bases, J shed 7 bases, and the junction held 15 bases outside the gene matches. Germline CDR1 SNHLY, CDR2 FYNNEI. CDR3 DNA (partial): TGTGCCAGCAGTGACCCCCAGAGGACAGGGGCGTTTCGTGGC. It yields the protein CASSDPQRTGAFRG. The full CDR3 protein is CASSDPQRTGAFRGYTF.

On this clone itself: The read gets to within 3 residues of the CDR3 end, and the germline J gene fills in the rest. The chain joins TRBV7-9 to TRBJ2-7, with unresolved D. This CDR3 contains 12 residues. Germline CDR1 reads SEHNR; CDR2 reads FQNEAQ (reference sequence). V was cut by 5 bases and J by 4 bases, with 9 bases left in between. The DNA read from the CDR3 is TGTGCCAGCAGCGCCCAGGCGTACGAG. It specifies CASSAQAYE. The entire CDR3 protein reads CASSAQAYEQYF.

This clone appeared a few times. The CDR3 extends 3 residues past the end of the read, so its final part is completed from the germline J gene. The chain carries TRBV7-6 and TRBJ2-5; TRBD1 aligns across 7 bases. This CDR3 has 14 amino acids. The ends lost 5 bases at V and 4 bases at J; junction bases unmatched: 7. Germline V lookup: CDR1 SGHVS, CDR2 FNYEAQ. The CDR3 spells CASSPGTALETQYF. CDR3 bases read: TGTGCCAGCAGCCCCGGGACAGCTCTAGAGACC. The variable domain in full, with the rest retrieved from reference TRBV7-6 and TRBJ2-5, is GAGVSQSPRYKVTKRGQDVALRCDPISGHVSLYWYRQALGQGPEFLTYFNYEAQQDKSGLPNDRFSAERPEGSISTLTIQRTEQRDSAMYRCASSPGTALETQYFGPGTRLLVL.

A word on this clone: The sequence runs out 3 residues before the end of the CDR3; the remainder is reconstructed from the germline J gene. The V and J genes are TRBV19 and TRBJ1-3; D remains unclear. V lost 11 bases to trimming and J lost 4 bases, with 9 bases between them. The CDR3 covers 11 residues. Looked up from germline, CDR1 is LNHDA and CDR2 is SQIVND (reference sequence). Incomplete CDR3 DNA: TGTGCCTGGGCACAGGGAAACACC. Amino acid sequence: CAWAQGNT. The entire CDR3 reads CAWAQGNTIYF.

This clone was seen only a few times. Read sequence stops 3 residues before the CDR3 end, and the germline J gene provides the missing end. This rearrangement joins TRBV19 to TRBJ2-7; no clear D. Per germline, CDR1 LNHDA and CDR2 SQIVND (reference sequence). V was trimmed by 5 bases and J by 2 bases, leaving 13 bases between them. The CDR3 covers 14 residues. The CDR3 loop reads CASSSPEPPYEQYF. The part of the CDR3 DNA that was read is TGTGCCAGTAGTTCCCCCGAGCCCCCCTACGAG. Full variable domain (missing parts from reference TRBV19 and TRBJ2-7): DGGITQSPKYLFRKEGQNVTLSCEQNLNHDAMYWYRQDPGQGLRLIYYSQIVNDFQKGDIAEGYSVSREKKESFPLTVTSAQKNPTAFYLCASSSPEPPYEQYFGPGTRLTVT.

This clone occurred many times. The chain's CDR3 is CASSDLASGGETQYF. CDR3 DNA (partial): TGTGCCAGCAGTGACCTGGCTAGCGGGGGGGAGACC. This rearrangement joins TRBV2 to TRBJ2-5; 11 bases line up with TRBD2. Sequencing ends 3 residues short of the CDR3 end; the germline J gene provides the rest. V lost 3 bases to trimming and J lost 5 bases; unmatched junction nucleotides: 5. The germline gives CDR1 SNHLY, CDR2 FYNNEI. The CDR3 has 15 amino acids.

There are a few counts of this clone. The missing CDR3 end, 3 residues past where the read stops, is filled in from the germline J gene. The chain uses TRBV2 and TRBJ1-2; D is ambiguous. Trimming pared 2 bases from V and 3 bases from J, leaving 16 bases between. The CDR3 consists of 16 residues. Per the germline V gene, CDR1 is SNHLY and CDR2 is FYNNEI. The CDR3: CASSEKSGEWDYGYTF. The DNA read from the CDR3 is TGTGCCAGCAGTGAAAAAAGCGGGGAGTGGGACTATGGC.

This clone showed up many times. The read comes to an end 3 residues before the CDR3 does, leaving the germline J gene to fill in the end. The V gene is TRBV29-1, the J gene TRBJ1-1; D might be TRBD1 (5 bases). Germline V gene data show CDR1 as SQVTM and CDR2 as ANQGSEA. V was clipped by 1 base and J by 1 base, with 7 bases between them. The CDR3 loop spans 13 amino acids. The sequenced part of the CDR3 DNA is TGCAGCGTTGAAGGGGGCAAGAACACTGAA. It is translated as CSVEGGKNTE. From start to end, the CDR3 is CSVEGGKNTEAFF.

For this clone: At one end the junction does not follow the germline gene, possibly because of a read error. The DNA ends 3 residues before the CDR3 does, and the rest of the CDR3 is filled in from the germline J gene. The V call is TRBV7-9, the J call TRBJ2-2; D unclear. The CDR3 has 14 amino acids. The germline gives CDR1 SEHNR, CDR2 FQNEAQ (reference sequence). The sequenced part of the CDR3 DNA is TGTTCCAGCAGTCCCGTTAGGGACACCGGGGAG. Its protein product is CSSSPVRDTGE. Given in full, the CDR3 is CSSSPVRDTGELFF. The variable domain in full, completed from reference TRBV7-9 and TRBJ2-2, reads DTGVSQNPRHKITKRGQNVTFRCDPISEHNRLYWYRQTLGQGPEFLTYFQNEAQLEKSRLLSDRFSAERPKGSFSTLEIQRTEQGDSAMYLCSSSPVRDTGELFFGEGSRLTVL.

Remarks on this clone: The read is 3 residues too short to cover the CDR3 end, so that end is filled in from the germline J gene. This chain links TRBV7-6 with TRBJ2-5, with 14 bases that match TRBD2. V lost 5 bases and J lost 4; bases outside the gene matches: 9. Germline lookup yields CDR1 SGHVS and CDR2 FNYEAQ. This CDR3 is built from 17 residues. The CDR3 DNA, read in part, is TGTGCCAGCAGCCGGGGGACTAGCGGGGGACTTGGAGAGACC. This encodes CASSRGTSGGLGET. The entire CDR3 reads CASSRGTSGGLGETQYF.